The 13 T cell receptor beta chains presented below share a single source sample, sequenced in a study of T cells in Graves' hyperthyroidism and ophthalmopathy. The CDR3 regions of TCR beta were amplified from RNA transcripts. In the first-round RT-PCR of the TCR CDR3, the HTBI primer set was used. TCRdb re-derived calls from the multiplex PCR reads in MiXCR, one entry per CDR3 protein. This sample has some 440,000 distinct CDR3 sequences, with 15% to 19% found just once. The sequenced material came from blood. All receptors come from a young woman with Graves' hyperthyroidism.

This clonotype has just a few counts. This CDR3 is CASQLSQGRNQPQHF. The DNA for the CDR3 is TGTGCCAGCCAACTGAGTCAGGGGAGGAATCAGCCCCAGCATTTT. The gene calls are TRBV27 and TRBJ1-5; D is possibly TRBD1 (6 bases). Looked up from germline, CDR1 is MNHEY and CDR2 is SMNVEV (reference sequence). V lost 8 bases and J lost 4, with 18 bases in between. The CDR3 has 15 amino acids.

This clonotype was seen ten or more times. The genes are TRBV18 and TRBJ2-5, with D maybe TRBD1 (5 bases). The CDR3 totals 13 residues. Trimming removed 8 bases from V and 0 bases from J, with 10 bases in between. Germline CDR1 KGHSH, CDR2 LQKENI. The CDR3 nucleotides read TGTGCCAGCAGGGGCCAGAACCAAGAGACCCAGTACTTC. Amino acid sequence: CASRGQNQETQYF.

The chain recombines TRBV19 with TRBJ1-5; tentatively, D is TRBD1 (6 bases). CDR1 and CDR2 (germline): LNHDA, SQIVND (reference sequence). Trimming left V 3 bases short and J 2 bases short, with 14 bases between. The CDR3 runs to 16 residues. CDR3 region: CASSMLQGFGNQPQHF. DNA for the CDR3: TGTGCCAGTAGTATGCTCCAGGGGTTCGGCAATCAGCCCCAGCATTTT.

This clonotype was recorded many times. The rearrangement joins TRBV6-1 to TRBJ1-2; unclear D gene. Trimming took 4 bases from V and 3 from J, leaving 15 bases between them. The CDR3 is made up of 15 amino acids. Germline CDR1 and CDR2: MNHNS and SASEGT. The CDR3 is CASSATDQMDYGYTF. The CDR3 bases are TGTGCCAGCAGTGCCACGGATCAAATGGACTATGGCTACACCTTC.

At least ten counts were recorded for this clonotype. This chain uses TRBV20-1 with TRBJ2-3; TRBD2 aligns across 9 bases. From germline, CDR1 is DFQATT and CDR2 SNEGSKA (reference sequence). The V segment lost 1 base and the J segment 5 bases; nucleotides outside the gene matches: 4. This CDR3 contains 14 residues. The CDR3 is CSARVAGAGDTQYF. CDR3 nucleotides: TGCAGTGCTAGAGTAGCGGGAGCGGGAGATACGCAGTATTTT.

This clonotype was counted many times. The chain combines TRBV24-1 with TRBJ1-5; the match to TRBD1 covers 10 bases. There are 19 residues in the CDR3. Trimming took 3 bases from V and 1 from J; bases not matched to a gene: 11. In germline, CDR1 is KGHDR, CDR2 SFDVKD. Here the CDR3 reads CATSDPSTGTGESNQPQHF. In DNA form, the CDR3 reads TGTGCCACCAGTGATCCCTCCACCGGGACAGGGGAGAGCAATCAGCCCCAGCATTTT.

The chain couples TRBV19 to TRBJ1-1, with D hard to call. The CDR3 consists of 14 residues. With 4 bases removed from V and 7 bases from J, the gap between germline ends came to 16 bases. The germline gives CDR1 LNHDA, CDR2 SQIVND (reference sequence). CDR3 nucleotide sequence: TGTGCCAGTAGTACCCAAATTATCTTTGGTGAAGCTTTCTTT. It translates to CASSTQIIFGEAFF.

Many counts were recorded for this clonotype. The CDR3 loop is CSASPMDPEAFF. The CDR3 bases are TGCAGTGCTAGCCCCATGGATCCGGAAGCTTTCTTT. The rearrangement joins TRBV20-1 to TRBJ1-1; no reliable D call. V was trimmed by 3 bases and J by 8 bases, leaving 13 bases between them. The CDR3 covers 12 residues. Germline CDR1 and CDR2: DFQATT and SNEGSKA (reference sequence).

This clonotype was detected many times. The rearrangement uses TRBV12-3 or TRBV12-4 and TRBJ1-2, with 7 bases aligning to TRBD1. V lost 6 bases, J lost 2 bases, and 9 bases stayed unmatched. This CDR3 is 15 amino acids long. The CDR3 reads CASSTTQGTNYGYTF. The CDR3 DNA reads as TGTGCCAGCAGCACTACACAGGGGACCAACTATGGCTACACCTTC.

In this sample, this clonotype turned up many times. This chain links TRBV20-1 with TRBJ2-1; 10 nucleotides agree with TRBD1. The CDR3 runs 15 residues. The ends lost 2 bases at V and 6 bases at J; junction bases unmatched: 7. Germline loops: CDR1 DFQATT, CDR2 SNEGSKA (reference sequence). CDR3 sequence (DNA): TGCAGTGCTAGATGGGGACAGGGGTCGGGCAATGAGCAGTTCTTC. This encodes CSARWGQGSGNEQFF.

This clonotype has more than one count but fewer than ten. This chain uses TRBV28 with TRBJ1-2; D is ambiguous. Germline loops: CDR1 MDHEN, CDR2 SYDVKM. With 7 bases removed from V and 8 bases from J, the gap between germline ends came to 17 bases. The CDR3 contains 13 residues. The DNA for the CDR3 is TGTGCCAGCACTACCGGGCTGAGGTCGGGCTACACCTTC. This encodes CASTTGLRSGYTF.

There are many counts of this clonotype. V gene TRBV18 combines with J gene TRBJ1-1; D gene unclear. Germline CDR1 and CDR2: KGHSH and LQKENI. V lost 0 bases, J lost 6 bases, and 11 bases lay in between. This CDR3 has 14 amino acids. The CDR3 loop is CASSPPGLGSEAFF. CDR3 in DNA: TGTGCCAGCTCACCACCGGGGTTAGGGTCTGAAGCTTTCTTT.

This clonotype was seen more than once but under ten times. This chain links TRBV28 with TRBJ2-1; tentatively, D is TRBD2 (6 bases). V was pared by 4 bases and J by 2 bases, with 12 bases between. This CDR3 comprises 15 residues. Germline V gene data show CDR1 as MDHEN and CDR2 as SYDVKM. CDR3 nucleotide sequence: TGTGCCAGCAGTTGGATGGCGGGAACCTACAATGAGCAGTTCTTC. It encodes CASSWMAGTYNEQFF.